This TCR beta chain was captured in a study of shared clonotypes between healthy human individuals. On this clone itself: The target antigen is unknown.

Looked up from germline, CDR1 is MDHEN and CDR2 is SYDVKM. This CDR3 has 16 residues. Trimming took 5 bases from V and 4 from J, leaving 20 bases between them. Produced via immunoSEQ multiplex PCR; TCRdb's table is partial and in-frame only. Among over 850,000 clones listed, 75% to 80% were seen once. Overall study findings and caveats: A reduction in generation probabilities was seen for non-shared clonotypes relative to those shared by all four donors. Generally, estimated richness proved larger in naive subsets than it did in memory subsets.

The sequence was collected from a man between 18 and 29 years old in good health. Some clones in this sample may be carry-over from other donors' samples. Sequencing was performed on memory CD4+ T cells from PBMCs. Subset given: CD45RA-negative fraction. The chain couples TRBV28 to TRBJ1-2, with D possibly TRBD1 on 5 matching bases. CDR3 loop: CASSPTGQAPTYGYTF. For the CDR3, the DNA is TGTGCCAGCAGTCCAACGGGGCAGGCCCCGACCTATGGCTACACCTTC.